Presented here are 15 T cell receptor beta chains from one specimen sequenced in a study of T cells in women clearing cervical HPV infection. Sequenced by immunoSEQ multiplex PCR; TCRdb stores in-frame clones only, minus some. The sample table includes fewer than 35,000 clones. The sequenced sample consisted of blood buffy coat. These receptors were taken from a woman between 18 and 70 years old with a cervical HPV16 infection that either progressed to CIN3+ or cleared (not recorded which).

Comment on this clone: The DNA ends 3 residues before the CDR3 does, and the rest of the CDR3 is filled in from the germline J gene. The V call is TRBV7-6, the J call TRBJ1-2; the D is unclear. The CDR3 is 14 residues long. The germline CDR1 and CDR2 sequences are SGHVS and FNYEAQ. CDR3 residues: CASSLGLRADTYTF. CDR3 DNA (partial): TGTGCCAGCAGCTTAGGCCTGCGGGCAGATACC.

As for this clone: The read ends 3 residues shy of where the CDR3 ends; the end is completed using the germline J gene. The rearrangement uses TRBV7-2 and TRBJ1-6; D remains ambiguous. Germline V gene sequence: CDR1 SGHTA, CDR2 FQGNSA. Trimming shortened V by 2 bases and J by 8 bases, and 10 bases separated the two germline ends. The CDR3 runs to 14 residues. CDR3 DNA, as far as it was read: TGTGCCAGCAGCTTAAGTGACTCGGATTCACCC. Translated, it gives CASSLSDSDSP. The CDR3 in its entirety is CASSLSDSDSPLHF.

CDR3 DNA, as far as it was read: TGCAGTGCTAGCAGAGGGGGCGGTAGCAATCAGCCC. This codes for CSASRGGGSNQP. In full, the CDR3 is CSASRGGGSNQPQHF. The rearrangement links TRBV20-1 to TRBJ1-5, with 7 positions matching TRBD1. The read terminates 3 residues ahead of where the CDR3 ends, so the germline J gene completes it. From germline, CDR1 is DFQATT and CDR2 SNEGSKA (reference sequence). This CDR3 region has 15 residues. Unmatched junction bases numbered 5, after V lost 3 bases and J lost 0 bases.

On this clone itself: The read stops 3 residues short of the end of the CDR3; the missing end is completed from the germline J gene. The chain has TRBV20-1 and TRBJ1-5; 11 nucleotides agree with TRBD1. The junction had 7 bases not matched to a gene; V was cut back by 3 bases and J by 6 bases. CDR3 length equals 15 residues. Germline CDR1 DFQATT, CDR2 SNEGSKA (reference sequence). The CDR3 bases that were read are TGCAGTGCTAGCCTAGGACAGGGGGCGAGTCAGCCC. Translated: CSASLGQGASQP. The CDR3, in full, reads CSASLGQGASQPQHF.

Regarding this clone: The read gets to within 3 residues of the CDR3 end, and the germline J gene fills in the rest. V is TRBV20-1 and J is TRBJ1-5, with a possible D match to TRBD1 (5 bases). V was clipped by 1 base and J by 2 bases, with 15 bases between them. This CDR3 contains 16 residues. Germline V CDR1 and CDR2: DFQATT, SNEGSKA (reference sequence). The chain's CDR3 is CSARAPQGGGNQPQHF. CDR3 DNA (partial): TGCAGTGCTAGAGCCCCCCAGGGTGGTGGCAATCAGCCC.

CDR3: CASSEASGRRETQYF. The sequenced CDR3 bases are TGTGCCAGCAGTGAAGCGAGCGGGAGACGTGAGACC. The chain links TRBV6-1 to TRBJ2-5; TRBD2 aligns across 8 bases. The DNA ends 3 residues before the CDR3 does, and the rest of the CDR3 is filled in from the germline J gene. Per germline, CDR1 MNHNS and CDR2 SASEGT. The CDR3 has 15 residues. The V and J ends lost 0 bases and 5 bases, in that order; junction bases with no gene match: 5.

To note about this clone: The CDR3 is cut off 3 residues early in the read; its end comes from the germline J gene. V is TRBV30 and J is TRBJ2-3; D is perhaps TRBD2 (5 bases). Germline lookup yields CDR1 GTSNPN and CDR2 SVGIG (reference sequence). This CDR3 is 13 amino acids long. Trimming took 4 bases from V and 1 from J, leaving 9 bases between them. CDR3 sequence: CAWNFGGTDTQYF. CDR3 DNA, as far as it was read: TGTGCCTGGAACTTCGGGGGCACAGATACG.

With respect to this clone: The missing CDR3 end, 3 residues past where the read stops, is filled in from the germline J gene. The chain has TRBV6-1 and TRBJ1-5, with D possibly TRBD1 on 6 matching bases. The V end lost 4 bases, the J end lost 4 bases, and 17 bases lay between the germline ends. Germline lookup yields CDR1 MNHNS and CDR2 SASEGT. This CDR3 spans 16 amino acids. CDR3 loop: CASSGAGTRLNQPQHF. The sequenced CDR3 bases are TGTGCCAGCAGTGGGGCAGGGACACGGCTTAATCAGCCC.

CDR3: CATRTGPASEQYF. Incomplete CDR3 DNA: TGTGCCACCAGGACAGGCCCAGCGAGCGAG. This chain joins TRBV6-2 or TRBV6-3 and TRBJ2-7; 7 positions agree with TRBD1. The read gets to within 3 residues of the CDR3 end, and the germline J gene fills in the rest. Trimming removed 10 bases from V and 6 bases from J; junction bases left unmatched: 12. The length of the CDR3 is 13 residues. CDR1 MNHEY and CDR2 SVGEGT come from the germline V gene.

As concerns this clone: The read gets to within 3 residues of the CDR3 end, and the germline J gene fills in the rest. The chain has TRBV5-6 and TRBJ1-5, with unresolved D. The germline V gene encodes CDR1 SGHDT and CDR2 YYEEEE. The length of the CDR3 is 15 residues. Deletions cut 1 base from V and 1 base from J, with 9 bases between. The CDR3 DNA, read in part, is TGTGCCAGCAGCTTGTGGCAGGTCAGCAATCAGCCC. Protein: CASSLWQVSNQP. The full CDR3 is CASSLWQVSNQPQHF.

Concerning this clone: The read gets to within 3 residues of the CDR3 end, and the germline J gene fills in the rest. The chain combines TRBV7-8 with TRBJ2-4; no clear D gene. The CDR3 is 17 residues long. Germline lookup yields CDR1 SGHVS and CDR2 FQNEAQ. The part of the CDR3 DNA that was read is TGTGCCAGCAGCTTAGTGGTACAACCCAATAGCCATCAGCCT. It is translated as CASSLVVQPNSHQP. The entire CDR3 is CASSLVVQPNSHQPQYF.

Worth noting for this clone: The DNA ends 3 residues before the CDR3 does, and the rest of the CDR3 is filled in from the germline J gene. J is TRBJ2-4 and V is TRBV18; tentatively, D is TRBD1 (6 bases). Germline CDR1 reads KGHSH; CDR2 reads LQKENI. The CDR3 consists of 13 residues. CDR3 bases read: TGTGCCAGCTCACTTCCAGCAGGGGATGGT. Residues: CASSLPAGDG. The full CDR3 is CASSLPAGDGQYF.

A word on this clone: The read ends 3 residues early relative to the CDR3; the germline J gene fills the gap. The rearrangement joins TRBV7-9 to TRBJ2-2; 8 bases line up with TRBD1. Germline loops: CDR1 SEHNR, CDR2 FQNEAQ (reference sequence). The CDR3 runs to 15 residues. CDR3 loop: CASSAFRGQDRKLFF. CDR3 DNA (partial): TGTGCCAGCAGCGCCTTCAGGGGGCAGGATAGGAAG.

About this clone itself: The read ends 3 residues early relative to the CDR3; the germline J gene fills the gap. The V and J genes are TRBV11-2 and TRBJ1-1; D unresolved. The CDR3 runs 14 residues. Germline assignment: CDR1 SGHAT and CDR2 FQNNGV. V lost 5 bases and J 2 bases, leaving 12 bases between the germline ends. Partial CDR3 DNA: TGTGCCAGCAGCCGTCTTTGGGCTAACACTGAA. Protein product: CASSRLWANTE. The whole CDR3 protein reads CASSRLWANTEAFF.

About this clone: The read terminates 3 residues ahead of where the CDR3 ends, so the germline J gene completes it. The V and J genes are TRBV2 and TRBJ1-2; D unclear. CDR1 SNHLY and CDR2 FYNNEI come from the germline V gene. The CDR3 sequence is 14 residues long. V was cut by 8 bases and J by 4 bases, with 17 bases left in between. The CDR3 protein is CASQVPGFGYGYTF. CDR3 bases read: TGTGCCAGCCAAGTCCCGGGGTTTGGCTATGGC.